The following is a TCR beta chain sequence with its context. Original analysis: The assay estimated nucleated cells by amplifying reference gene primers. Here immunoSEQ multiplex PCR was the method, and the copy in TCRdb shows in-frame clones only, minus some. The V and J calls and clone size were taken over from that table, and D and trimming were inferred from the DNA. The profile shows about 220,000 clones, 75% to 90% of them singletons. This specimen belongs to a study of blood T cell repertoires in COVID-19. Overall study context: Sites across the United States, Italy and Spain contributed samples from acute and convalescent COVID-19. PBMCs, B-cell-depleted T cells, or T cells were the source of the cDNA or gDNA that made up the material.

The clonotype comes from a woman in her twenties or thirties who had recovered from COVID-19. The sequencing input was peripheral blood.

The CDR3 DNA reads as TGTGCCAGTAGTGCACAGGGTTGGGGTGAGCAGTTCTTC. This codes for CASSAQGWGEQFF. The chain carries TRBV19 and TRBJ2-1; TRBD1 is a possible D gene (6 bases). V lost 5 bases, J lost 9 bases, and 14 bases lay in between. This CDR3 comprises 13 residues. Per germline, CDR1 LNHDA and CDR2 SQIVND (reference sequence).